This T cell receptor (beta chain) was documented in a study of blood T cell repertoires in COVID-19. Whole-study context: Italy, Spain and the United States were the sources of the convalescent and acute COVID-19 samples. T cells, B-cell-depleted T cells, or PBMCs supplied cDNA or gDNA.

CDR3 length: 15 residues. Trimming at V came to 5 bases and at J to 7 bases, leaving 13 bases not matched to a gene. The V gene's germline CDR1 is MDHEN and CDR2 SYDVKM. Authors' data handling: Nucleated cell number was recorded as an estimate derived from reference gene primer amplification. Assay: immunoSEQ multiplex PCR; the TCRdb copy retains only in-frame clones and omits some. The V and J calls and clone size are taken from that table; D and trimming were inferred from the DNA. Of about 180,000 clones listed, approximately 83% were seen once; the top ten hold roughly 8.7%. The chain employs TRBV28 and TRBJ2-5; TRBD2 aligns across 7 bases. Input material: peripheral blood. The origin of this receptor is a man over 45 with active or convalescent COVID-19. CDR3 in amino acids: CASSAPSAGHGTQYF. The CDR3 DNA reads TGTGCCAGCAGTGCCCCCTCAGCGGGGCACGGGACCCAGTACTTC.